This T cell receptor beta chain was identified in a study of human T cells and chemical hapten exposure. Whole-study results and caveats: Patch test score was positively correlated with the counts of TCRs that had expanded at PT1.

This clonotype was detected a few times. Its target is not known. As for time point: patch test 3, about 24 weeks after DPC sensitization. The treatment here: therapeutic diphenylcyclopropenone sensitization with weekly scalp DPC. Attachment of unique molecular identifiers to individual cDNA molecules was performed in the library. TCRdb reprocessed the RACE reads via MiXCR and lists one record per CDR3 protein. The sample shows about 84,000 distinct CDR3 sequences, less than 14% of them seen only once. This sample comprised whole blood, obtained in connection with sensitization to the hapten diphenylcyclopropenone (DPC). The source of this sequence is a woman aged 45-59 years with alopecia areata. Some clones in this sample may be carry-over from other donors' samples.

The CDR3 nucleotides are TGCAGTGCTAGAGGGAGCCGGGTGGGATCACCCCTCCACTTT. Protein sequence: CSARGSRVGSPLHF. This chain uses TRBV20-1 with TRBJ1-6; D is unresolved. Germline-derived CDR1 and CDR2 are DFQATT and SNEGSKA (reference sequence). Deletions cut 1 base from V and 10 bases from J, with 14 bases between. CDR3 length: 14 amino acids.